Presented here are 30 T cell receptor beta chains from one specimen sequenced in a study of blood T cell repertoires in COVID-19. TCRdb's table, derived via immunoSEQ multiplex PCR, lists solely in-frame clones and lacks some. This sample has fewer than 200,000 clones; about 70% occur once, and the top ten carry roughly 8.6%. Sequenced material: peripheral blood. The source is a woman aged 50 to 60 with active or convalescent COVID-19.

The chain links TRBV19 to TRBJ2-3; D may be TRBD2 (6 bases). Trimming stripped 4 bases from V and 4 bases from J, with 24 bases between. The CDR3 loop spans 18 amino acids. Germline V gene sequence: CDR1 LNHDA, CDR2 SQIVND (reference sequence). The CDR3 nucleotides read TGTGCCAGTAGTACTCCCCTTAGGAGGGGCCTCAGGGCAGATACGCAGTATTTT. It specifies CASSTPLRRGLRADTQYF. The variable domain in full, with the rest retrieved from reference TRBV19 and TRBJ2-3, is DGGITQSPKYLFRKEGQNVTLSCEQNLNHDAMYWYRQDPGQGLRLIYYSQIVNDFQKGDIAEGYSVSREKKESFPLTVTSAQKNPTAFYLCASSTPLRRGLRADTQYFGPGTRLTVL.

The V and J genes are TRBV18 and TRBJ2-3; weak D call: TRBD2 (6 bases). The V and J ends lost 3 bases and 3 bases respectively, with 13 bases between them. The germline V gene encodes CDR1 KGHSH and CDR2 LQKENI. This CDR3 has 15 amino acids. CDR3 coding DNA: TGTGCCAGCTCACCCGCGGCAGGGAGGACAGATACGCAGTATTTT. Translation: CASSPAAGRTDTQYF.

This chain joins TRBV9 and TRBJ1-4; 7 bases align to TRBD1. The CDR3 runs to 14 residues. After removal of 4 bases from V and 5 bases from J, the junction contained 5 bases not matched to a gene. CDR1 is SGDLS and CDR2 is YYNGEE in the germline V gene. The CDR3: CASSFGTANEKLFF. The CDR3 nucleotides read TGTGCCAGCAGCTTCGGGACAGCGAATGAAAAACTGTTTTTT.

The CDR3: CASSQASNRVTGELFF. The CDR3, as DNA: TGCGCCAGCAGCCAAGCTAGCAACAGGGTCACCGGGGAGCTGTTTTTT. The chain combines TRBV4-3 with TRBJ2-2; possible D gene TRBD1, 6 bases. Trimming removed 1 base from V and 4 bases from J, with 13 bases in between. The CDR3 runs to 16 residues. Germline V gives CDR1 LGHNA, CDR2 YSLEER.

The chain links TRBV6-6 to TRBJ1-2; D is uncertain. Looked up from germline, CDR1 is MNHNY and CDR2 is SVGAGI (reference sequence). The ends were cut back, 4 bases at V and 4 bases at J, with 16 bases in the middle. The length of the CDR3 is 15 residues. CDR3 in amino acids: CASSSPSGLVYGYTF. The CDR3 DNA is TGTGCCAGCAGTTCCCCGAGCGGGTTGGTCTATGGCTACACCTTC.

This chain connects TRBV7-3 to TRBJ2-1; TRBD2 matches 11 bases. V lost 1 base, J lost 4 bases, and 6 bases stayed unmatched. CDR1 is SGHTA and CDR2 is FQGTGA in the germline V gene. The CDR3 covers 17 residues. This CDR3 reads CASSLSSGGALYNEQFF. The CDR3, as DNA: TGTGCCAGCAGCTTAAGTAGCGGGGGGGCCTTATACAATGAGCAGTTCTTC. Variable domain in full (rest from reference TRBV7-3 and TRBJ2-1): GAGVSQTPSNKVTEKGKYVELRCDPISGHTALYWYRQSLGQGPEFLIYFQGTGAADDSGLPNDRFFAVRPEGSVSTLKIQRTERGDSAVYLCASSLSSGGALYNEQFFGPGTRLTVL.

The V and J genes are TRBV2 and TRBJ2-7, with a possible D match to TRBD2 (5 bases). Trimming shortened V by 1 base and J by 4 bases, and 8 bases separated the two germline ends. The CDR3 covers 13 residues. Germline lookup yields CDR1 SNHLY and CDR2 FYNNEI. CDR3 residues: CASSEGSGYEQYF. Written as DNA, the CDR3 is TGTGCCAGCAGTGAAGGGTCGGGGTACGAGCAGTACTTC.

This sequence joins TRBV7-2 and TRBJ2-7, with 8 bases identical to TRBD2. With 5 bases clipped from V and 7 bases from J, the junction kept 16 bases outside the gene matches. The CDR3 is 16 residues long. Germline lookup yields CDR1 SGHTA and CDR2 FQGNSA. The CDR3 here is CASSPGSGGHRGEQYF. In DNA, the CDR3 is TGTGCCAGCAGCCCCGGAAGCGGGGGCCACCGTGGGGAGCAGTACTTC.

The gene calls are TRBV27 and TRBJ2-3; D is undetermined. V gave up 7 bases and J gave up 2 bases, with 16 bases separating them. This CDR3 is 15 amino acids long. Germline CDR1 MNHEY, CDR2 SMNVEV (reference sequence). The CDR3 spells CASTQQPDFTDTQYF. In nucleotides, the CDR3 is TGTGCCAGCACCCAACAGCCCGATTTCACAGATACGCAGTATTTT.

The chain has TRBV11-2 and TRBJ2-3, with TRBD2 identical over 10 bases. From germline, CDR1 is SGHAT and CDR2 FQNNGV. The CDR3 covers 16 residues. V was pared by 2 bases and J by 1 base, with 3 bases of the junction left unmatched. CDR3 region: CASSLSGLAGTDTQYF. The CDR3 nucleotides are TGTGCCAGCAGCTTAAGTGGACTAGCGGGCACAGATACGCAGTATTTT.

This clone was picked up a small number of times. The chain is built from TRBV25-1 and TRBJ2-2; 8 bases match TRBD2. From germline, CDR1 is MGHDK and CDR2 SYGVNS. The CDR3 has 14 residues. The V gene end was trimmed by 7 bases and the J gene end by 4 bases; junction bases not matched to a gene: 5. The CDR3 region has the DNA TGTGCCAGCAAAGGTAGCGGGGTCACCGGGGAGCTGTTTTTT. Its protein is CASKGSGVTGELFF.

This chain joins TRBV7-8 and TRBJ2-7; tentatively, D is TRBD1 (6 bases). The germline CDR1 and CDR2 sequences are SGHVS and FQNEAQ. This CDR3 is 15 amino acids long. V was shortened by 2 bases and J by 2 bases, with 13 bases between the two germline ends. CDR3: CASSLIPRGTYEQYF. CDR3 coding DNA: TGTGCCAGCAGCTTAATACCCAGGGGAACCTACGAGCAGTACTTC.

The chain employs TRBV5-5 and TRBJ2-5; 11 bases agree with TRBD2. This CDR3 spans 14 amino acids. V dropped 5 bases and J dropped 4; count of bases not matched to a gene: 4. CDR1 and CDR2 (germline): SGHKS, YYEKEE (reference sequence). The CDR3 nucleotides read TGTGCCAGCAGTTTTCTAGCGGGAGGAGAGACCCAGTACTTC. Amino acid sequence: CASSFLAGGETQYF.

The chain has TRBV5-1 and TRBJ1-2, with 7 bases matching TRBD1. There are 14 residues in the CDR3. The junction had 9 bases not matched to a gene; V was cut back by 2 bases and J by 8 bases. In germline, CDR1 is SGHRS, CDR2 YFSETQ. The CDR3 is CASSLSAGGEGYTF. In DNA, the CDR3 is TGCGCCAGCAGCTTATCCGCAGGGGGAGAAGGCTACACCTTC.

The CDR3 loop reads CASSPLAGGTDTQYF. CDR3 nucleotides: TGTGCCAGCAGCCCACTAGCGGGGGGCACAGATACGCAGTATTTT. V and J are TRBV5-6 and TRBJ2-3; TRBD2 agrees at 11 bases. Trimming cost V 4 bases and J 1 base; bases outside gene matches: 2. The germline CDR1 and CDR2 sequences are SGHDT and YYEEEE. This CDR3 is 15 amino acids long.

The rearrangement links TRBV7-9 to TRBJ1-2, with 7 bases fitting TRBD1. CDR1 SEHNR and CDR2 FQNEAQ come from the germline V gene (reference sequence). J gave up 3 bases and V 5 bases, and 6 bases lay outside the gene matches. This CDR3 contains 14 residues. CDR3 sequence: CASSPRQGYYGYTF. CDR3 sequence (DNA): TGTGCCAGCAGCCCCCGACAGGGTTACTATGGCTACACCTTC.

V and J are TRBV28 and TRBJ2-7; TRBD1 is a possible D gene (5 bases). Germline values: CDR1 MDHEN, CDR2 SYDVKM. This CDR3 has 14 residues. The V end lost 4 bases, the J end lost 1 base, and 11 bases lay between the germline ends. Here the CDR3 DNA reads TGTGCCAGCAGTTCGAATAGACAGTCCTACGAGCAGTACTTC. This translates into CASSSNRQSYEQYF. The full variable domain, its missing parts supplied by reference TRBV28 and TRBJ2-7, is DVKVTQSSRYLVKRTGEKVFLECVQDMDHENMFWYRQDPGLGLRLIYFSYDVKMKEKGDIPEGYSVSREKKERFSLILESASTNQTSMYLCASSSNRQSYEQYFGPGTRLTVT.

Notes on this clone: Within the sample, other DNA sequences also encode this same CDR3. The chain combines TRBV3-1 (or the pseudogene TRBV3-2) with TRBJ2-3; 8 bases align to TRBD2. Germline values: CDR1 LGHDT, CDR2 YNNKEL (reference sequence). This CDR3 has 16 residues. Losses at the gene ends were 0 bases for V and 2 bases for J; bases not matched to a gene: 4. CDR3 DNA: TGTGCCAGCAGCCAAGATTTAGCGGGGAACACAGATACGCAGTATTTT. Its translation is CASSQDLAGNTDTQYF.

The rearrangement links TRBV29-1 to TRBJ1-2; no firm D call. The V and J ends lost 3 bases and 8 bases respectively, with 13 bases between them. There are 12 residues in the CDR3. Germline loops: CDR1 SQVTM, CDR2 ANQGSEA. The CDR3 here is CSVEVRVGGYTF. The DNA for the CDR3 is TGCAGCGTTGAGGTCCGGGTCGGAGGCTACACCTTC. Together with reference TRBV29-1 and TRBJ1-2, the CDR3 gives the full variable domain: SAVISQKPSRDICQRGTSLTIQCQVDSQVTMMFWYRQQPGQSLTLIATANQGSEATYESGFVIDKFPISRPNLTFSTLTVSNMSPEDSSIYLCSVEVRVGGYTFGSGTRLTVV.

This clone showed up just a few times. The chain joins TRBV12-3 or TRBV12-4 to TRBJ2-7; perhaps TRBD1 as D (5 bases). V was pared by 5 bases and J by 5 bases, with 10 bases between. CDR3 length equals 12 residues. CDR3 region: CASSGAADEQYF. CDR3 in DNA: TGTGCCAGCAGTGGGGCAGCCGACGAGCAGTACTTC.

This clone was seen just once. This chain joins TRBV5-8 and TRBJ1-5; the D gene is possibly TRBD1 (6 bases). Deletions cut 4 bases from V and 4 bases from J, with 9 bases between. Germline V gives CDR1 SGHTS, CDR2 YDEGEE. The CDR3 loop spans 13 amino acids. The CDR3 protein is CASSPDRNQPQHF. CDR3 DNA sequence: TGTGCCAGCAGCCCGGACAGAAATCAGCCCCAGCATTTT.

This sequence joins TRBV5-5 and TRBJ2-1; TRBD2 aligns across 11 bases. The length of the CDR3 is 15 residues. V lost 3 bases and J lost 7; bases outside the gene matches: 6. Germline loops: CDR1 SGHKS, CDR2 YYEKEE (reference sequence). The CDR3 is CASSYGLAGGNEQFF. In DNA form, the CDR3 reads TGTGCCAGCAGCTACGGGCTAGCGGGAGGTAATGAGCAGTTCTTC. Full variable domain (rest looked up from reference TRBV5-5 and TRBJ2-1): DAGVTQSPTHLIKTRGQQVTLRCSPISGHKSVSWYQQVLGQGPQFIFQYYEKEERGRGNFPDRFSARQFPNYSSELNVNALLLGDSALYLCASSYGLAGGNEQFFGPGTRLTVL.

V usage is TRBV2 and J usage is TRBJ2-7, with D perhaps matching TRBD1 (6 bases). The CDR3 contains 11 residues. The V gene lost 10 bases and the J gene lost 4 bases, with 11 bases spanning the gap. Germline V gives CDR1 SNHLY, CDR2 FYNNEI. CDR3 residues: CATGTSYEQYF. In DNA form, the CDR3 reads TGTGCCACCGGGACATCTTACGAGCAGTACTTC.

CDR3 in DNA: TGTGCCAGCAGTTTAAGGGCTAGCTACAATCAGCCCCAGCATTTT. This encodes CASSLRASYNQPQHF. This chain links TRBV28 with TRBJ1-5, with D uncertain. In germline, CDR1 is MDHEN, CDR2 SYDVKM. V was shortened by 2 bases and J by 3 bases, with 11 bases between the two germline ends. The CDR3 has 15 amino acids.

This chain joins TRBV27 and TRBJ2-7; TRBD2 aligns across 9 bases. J lost 6 bases, V lost 3 bases, and 9 bases had no gene match. This CDR3 is 15 amino acids long. In germline, CDR1 is MNHEY, CDR2 SMNVEV (reference sequence). DNA for the CDR3: TGTGCCAGCAGTTTTTTGGCGGGAGGGTTGGGCGAGCAGTACTTC. Amino acids: CASSFLAGGLGEQYF.

In its sample, this clone was seen a few times. J is TRBJ1-2 and V is TRBV2; D is undetermined. Trimming cost V 7 bases and J 4 bases, with 10 bases left between them. This CDR3 comprises 12 residues. Germline V gene lookup returns CDR1 SNHLY and CDR2 FYNNEI. This CDR3 reads CASTEGLYGYTF. The CDR3 nucleotides are TGTGCCAGCACGGAGGGCCTCTATGGCTACACCTTC.

The chain has TRBV5-4 and TRBJ2-7, with D possibly matching TRBD2 (6 bases). The CDR3 is 13 amino acids. Deletions cut 2 bases from V and 3 bases from J, with 9 bases between. Germline loops: CDR1 SGHNT, CDR2 YYREEE (reference sequence). CDR3 nucleotide sequence: TGTGCCAGCAGCTTCCCCGGGAGCTACGAGCAGTACTTC. Residues: CASSFPGSYEQYF.

As to this clone: A much larger clone lies one base from this, so it may be a read error. The rearrangement links TRBV5-1 to TRBJ1-2, with no clear D. The CDR3 totals 15 residues. Germline lookup yields CDR1 SGHRS and CDR2 YFSETQ. CDR3 sequence (DNA): TGCGCCAACAGCTTGGAGGCGGCGGAACAAGGTGGCTACACCTTC. Its protein is CANSLEAAEQGGYTF.

The gene calls are TRBV18 and TRBJ1-1, with D maybe TRBD1 (6 bases). The CDR3 is made up of 14 amino acids. Trimming stripped 6 bases from V and 1 base from J, with 12 bases between. Germline CDR1 reads KGHSH; CDR2 reads LQKENI. The CDR3 DNA reads as TGTGCCAGCTCCCTATACAGGGAGAACACTGAAGCTTTCTTT. It yields the protein CASSLYRENTEAFF.

This sequence joins TRBV7-2 and TRBJ2-3; tentative D call: TRBD2 (5 bases). V dropped 3 bases and J dropped 3 bases, with 10 bases sitting between them. Germline CDR1 reads SGHTA; CDR2 reads FQGNSA. The CDR3 runs to 14 residues. This chain's CDR3 is CASSFITRTDTQYF. For the CDR3, the DNA is TGTGCCAGCAGCTTCATCACTAGGACAGATACGCAGTATTTT. Complete variable domain (other parts from reference TRBV7-2 and TRBJ2-3): GAGVSQSPSNKVTEKGKDVELRCDPISGHTALYWYRQSLGQGLEFLIYFQGNSAPDKSGLPSDRFSAERTGGSVSTLTIQRTQQEDSAVYLCASSFITRTDTQYFGPGTRLTVL.